This passage covers 2 T cell receptor beta chains from one sample sequenced in a study of control samples from healthy donors and cancer patients. Assay used: immunoSEQ multiplex PCR; TCRdb lists only in-frame clones, some missing. In the table there are 170,000 or so clones, more than 85% of which are singletons. The sequencing sample was made of blood. Every receptor here comes from a middle-aged woman in good health.

The V call is TRBV9, the J call TRBJ2-5; D perhaps matches TRBD2 (6 bases). V was clipped by 3 bases and J by 1 base, with 10 bases between them. The V gene's germline CDR1 is SGDLS and CDR2 YYNGEE. CDR3 size: 14 residues. As DNA, the CDR3 is TGTGCCAGCAGCGCCGGGGGAACCCAAGAGACCCAGTACTTC. It yields the protein CASSAGGTQETQYF.

A word on this clone: The same CDR3 arises from other DNA sequences in this sample as well. The chain recombines TRBV5-1 with TRBJ2-7; TRBD1 aligns across 12 bases. The CDR3 covers 14 residues. Germline V CDR1 and CDR2: SGHRS, YFSETQ. J lost 5 bases, V lost 3 bases, and 3 bases had no gene match. CDR3 protein: CASSSGQGADEQYF. DNA for the CDR3: TGCGCCAGCAGCTCGGGACAGGGGGCCGACGAGCAGTACTTC.